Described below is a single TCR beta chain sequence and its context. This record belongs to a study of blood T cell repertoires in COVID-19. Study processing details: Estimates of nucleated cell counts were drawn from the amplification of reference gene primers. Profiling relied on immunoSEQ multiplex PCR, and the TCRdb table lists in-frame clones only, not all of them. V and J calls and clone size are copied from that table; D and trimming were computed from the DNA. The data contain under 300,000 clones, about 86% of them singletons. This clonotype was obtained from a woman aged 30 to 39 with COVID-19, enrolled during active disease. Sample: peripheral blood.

DNA of the CDR3: TGTGCCAGCTCTCGGGGACAGGGATCAGCTAACTATGGCTACACCTTC. This translates into CASSRGQGSANYGYTF. V gene TRBV18 combines with J gene TRBJ1-2; 9 bases align to TRBD1. The CDR3 is made up of 16 amino acids. Losses at the gene ends were 6 bases for V and 0 bases for J; bases not matched to a gene: 8. Germline CDR1 is KGHSH and CDR2 is LQKENI.